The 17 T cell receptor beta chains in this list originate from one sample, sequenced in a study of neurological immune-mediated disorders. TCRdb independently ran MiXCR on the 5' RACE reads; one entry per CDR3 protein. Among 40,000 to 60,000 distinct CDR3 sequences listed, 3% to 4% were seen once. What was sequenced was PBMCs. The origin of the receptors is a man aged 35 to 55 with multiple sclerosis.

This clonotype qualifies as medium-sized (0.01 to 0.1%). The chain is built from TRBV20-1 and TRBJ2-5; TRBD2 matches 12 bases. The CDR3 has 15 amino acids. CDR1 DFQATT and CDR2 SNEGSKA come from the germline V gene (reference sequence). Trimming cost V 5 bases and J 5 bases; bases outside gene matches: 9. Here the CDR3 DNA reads TGCAGTGCTGAAGCACTAGCGGGGGGCCGGGAGACCCAGTACTTC. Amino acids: CSAEALAGGRETQYF.

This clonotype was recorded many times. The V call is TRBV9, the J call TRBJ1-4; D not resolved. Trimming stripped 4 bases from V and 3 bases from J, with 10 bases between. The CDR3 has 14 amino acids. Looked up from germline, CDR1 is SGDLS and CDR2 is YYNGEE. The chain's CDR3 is CASSPGPSNEKLFF. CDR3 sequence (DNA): TGTGCCAGCAGCCCCGGCCCCTCTAATGAAAAACTGTTTTTT.

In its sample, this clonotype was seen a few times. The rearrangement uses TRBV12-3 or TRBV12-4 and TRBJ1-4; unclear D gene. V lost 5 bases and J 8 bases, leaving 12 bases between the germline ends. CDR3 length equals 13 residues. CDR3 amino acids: CASSLLLGEKLFF. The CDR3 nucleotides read TGTGCCAGCAGTCTGCTCCTCGGAGAAAAACTGTTTTTT.

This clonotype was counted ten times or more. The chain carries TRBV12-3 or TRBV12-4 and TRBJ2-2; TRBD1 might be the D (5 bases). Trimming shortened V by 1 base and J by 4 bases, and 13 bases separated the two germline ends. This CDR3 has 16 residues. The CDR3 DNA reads TGTGCCAGCAGTTTAGAGGTTTCTAGGGGCACCGGGGAGCTGTTTTTT. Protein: CASSLEVSRGTGELFF.

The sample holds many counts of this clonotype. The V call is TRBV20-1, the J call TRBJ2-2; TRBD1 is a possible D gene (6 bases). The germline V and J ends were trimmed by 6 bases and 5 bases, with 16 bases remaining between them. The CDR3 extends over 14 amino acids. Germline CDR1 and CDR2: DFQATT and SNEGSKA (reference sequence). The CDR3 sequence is CSAIAGAGTGELFF. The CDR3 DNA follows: TGCAGTGCCATAGCAGGGGCAGGAACCGGGGAGCTGTTTTTT.

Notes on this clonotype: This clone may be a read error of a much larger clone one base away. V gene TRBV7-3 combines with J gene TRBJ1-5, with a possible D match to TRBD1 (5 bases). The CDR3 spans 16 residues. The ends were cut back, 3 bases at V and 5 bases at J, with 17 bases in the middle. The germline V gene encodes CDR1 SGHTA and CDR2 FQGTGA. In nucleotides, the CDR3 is TGTGCCAGCAGCTTCTCCGCCGGGGGGACGGATCAGCCCCAGCATTTT. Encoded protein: CASSFSAGGTDQPQHF.

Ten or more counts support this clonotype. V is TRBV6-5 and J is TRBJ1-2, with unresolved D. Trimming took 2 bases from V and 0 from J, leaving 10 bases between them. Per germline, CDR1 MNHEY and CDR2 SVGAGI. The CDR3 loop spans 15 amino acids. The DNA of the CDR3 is TGTGCCAGCAGTTACGAACCCAGGACTAACTATGGCTACACCTTC. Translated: CASSYEPRTNYGYTF.

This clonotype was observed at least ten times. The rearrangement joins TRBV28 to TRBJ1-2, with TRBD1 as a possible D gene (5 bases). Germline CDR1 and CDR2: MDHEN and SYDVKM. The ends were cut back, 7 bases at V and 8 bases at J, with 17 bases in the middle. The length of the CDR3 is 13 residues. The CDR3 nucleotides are TGTGCCAGCAATAATGGGGCGAAAGGGGGCTACACCTTC. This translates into CASNNGAKGGYTF.

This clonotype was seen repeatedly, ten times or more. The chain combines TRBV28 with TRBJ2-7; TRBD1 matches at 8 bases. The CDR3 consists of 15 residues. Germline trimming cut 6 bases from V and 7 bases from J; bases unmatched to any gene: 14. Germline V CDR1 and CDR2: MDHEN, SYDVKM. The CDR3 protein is CASRPGQGATGEQYF. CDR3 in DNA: TGTGCCAGCAGACCAGGTCAGGGGGCGACGGGTGAGCAGTACTTC.

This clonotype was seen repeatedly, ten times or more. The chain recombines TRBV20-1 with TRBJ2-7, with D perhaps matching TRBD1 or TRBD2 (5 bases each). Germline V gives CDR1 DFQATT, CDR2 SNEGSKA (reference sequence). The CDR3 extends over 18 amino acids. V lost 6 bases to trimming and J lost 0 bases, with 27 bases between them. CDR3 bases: TGCAGTGCCTCGGCCCCGGGACCGTACTCTGTCGACTCCTACGAGCAGTACTTC. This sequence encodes CSASAPGPYSVDSYEQYF.

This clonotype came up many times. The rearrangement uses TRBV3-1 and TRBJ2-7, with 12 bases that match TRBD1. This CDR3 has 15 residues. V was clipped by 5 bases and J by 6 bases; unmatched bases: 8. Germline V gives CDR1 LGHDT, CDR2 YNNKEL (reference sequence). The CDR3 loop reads CASSLPGQGASEQYF. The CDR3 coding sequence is TGTGCCAGCAGCTTACCGGGACAGGGGGCTTCCGAGCAGTACTTC.

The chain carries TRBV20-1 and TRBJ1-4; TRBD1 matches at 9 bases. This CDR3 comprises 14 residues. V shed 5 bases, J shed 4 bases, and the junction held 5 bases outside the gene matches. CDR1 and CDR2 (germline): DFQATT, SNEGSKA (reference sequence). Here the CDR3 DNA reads TGCAGTGCTCCTAGGGACAGGGTTAATGAAAAACTGTTTTTT. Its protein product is CSAPRDRVNEKLFF.

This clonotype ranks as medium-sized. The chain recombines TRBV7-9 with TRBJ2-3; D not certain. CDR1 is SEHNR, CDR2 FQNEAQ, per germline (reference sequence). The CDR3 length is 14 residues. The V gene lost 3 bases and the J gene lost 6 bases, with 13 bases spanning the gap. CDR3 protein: CASSFSQRWDTQYF. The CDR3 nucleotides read TGTGCCAGCAGCTTTAGCCAGCGATGGGATACGCAGTATTTT.

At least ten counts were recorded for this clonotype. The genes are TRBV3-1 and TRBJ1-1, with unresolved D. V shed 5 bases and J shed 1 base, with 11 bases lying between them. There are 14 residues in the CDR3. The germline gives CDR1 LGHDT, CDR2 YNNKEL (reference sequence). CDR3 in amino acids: CASSLSEANTEAFF. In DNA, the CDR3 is TGTGCCAGCAGCTTAAGCGAAGCGAACACTGAAGCTTTCTTT.

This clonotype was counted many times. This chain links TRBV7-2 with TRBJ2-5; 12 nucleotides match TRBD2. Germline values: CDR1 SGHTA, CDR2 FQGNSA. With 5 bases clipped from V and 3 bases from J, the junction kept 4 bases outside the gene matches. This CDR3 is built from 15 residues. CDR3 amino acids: CASSLTSGGEETQYF. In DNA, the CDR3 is TGTGCCAGCAGCCTGACTAGCGGGGGTGAAGAGACCCAGTACTTC.

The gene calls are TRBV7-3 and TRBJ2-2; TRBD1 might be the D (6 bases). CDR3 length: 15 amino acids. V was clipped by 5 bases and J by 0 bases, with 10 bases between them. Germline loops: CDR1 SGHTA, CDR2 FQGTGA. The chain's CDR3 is CASSIQGANTGELFF. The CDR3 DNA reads TGTGCCAGCAGCATACAGGGCGCGAACACCGGGGAGCTGTTTTTT.

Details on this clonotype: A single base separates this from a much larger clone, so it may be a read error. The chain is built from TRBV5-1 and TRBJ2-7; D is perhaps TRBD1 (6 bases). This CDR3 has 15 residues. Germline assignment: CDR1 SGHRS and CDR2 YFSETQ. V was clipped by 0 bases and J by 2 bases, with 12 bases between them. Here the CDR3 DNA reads TGCGCCAGCAGCTTGGCTGGGACAACAGCCTACGAGCAGTACTTC. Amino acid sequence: CASSLAGTTAYEQYF.